A selection of T cell receptor beta chains follows, all from one sample in a study of T cell repertoires in cytomegalovirus infection. TCRdb reprocessed the reads with MiXCR, giving one entry per CDR3 protein. The sample lists a few hundred thousand distinct CDR3 sequences; around 15% were seen once. The specimen was PBMCs. Receptors were obtained from a human donor in good health (CMV status not recorded). Some clones in this sample may be carry-over from other donors' samples. Both conserved end residues are part of each CDR3. A D gene is named only where the DNA matches it firmly. Rows may omit the clone size; those that give it use once, few, many or a size class.

CDR3 protein: CASSRGTSGVIAKNIQYF
CDR3 DNA: TGTGCCAGCAGTCGAGGAACTAGCGGGGTGATAGCCAAAAACATTCAGTACTTC
J gene: TRBJ2-4
clone size: many
D gene: TRBD2
V gene: TRBV7-2

CDR3 protein: CASSYSGQGFTYEQYF
CDR3 DNA: TGTGCCAGCAGTTACTCGGGACAGGGATTCACCTACGAGCAGTACTTC
J gene: TRBJ2-7
clone size: many
D gene: TRBD1
V gene: TRBV6-5

CDR3 protein: CSVESGEETQYF
CDR3 DNA: TGCAGCGTTGAATCCGGGGAAGAGACCCAGTACTTC
J gene: TRBJ2-5
clone size: NA
D gene: NA
V gene: TRBV29-1

CDR3 protein: CASSPLVPMNTEAFF
CDR3 DNA: TGTGCCAGCAGCCCATTGGTACCAATGAACACTGAAGCTTTCTTT
J gene: TRBJ1-1
clone size: NA
D gene: NA
V gene: TRBV7-9

CDR3 protein: CASSFLAGGLETQYF
CDR3 DNA: TGTGCCAGCAGCTTCCTAGCGGGAGGGCTTGAGACCCAGTACTTC
J gene: TRBJ2-5
clone size: NA
D gene: TRBD2
V gene: TRBV5-4

CDR3 protein: CATSAPDGYEQYF
CDR3 DNA: TGTGCCACCAGTGCCCCGGACGGCTACGAGCAGTACTTC
J gene: TRBJ2-7
clone size: NA
D gene: NA
V gene: TRBV24-1

CDR3 protein: CASSPISYNEQFF
CDR3 DNA: TGTGCCAGCAGCCCTATCAGCTACAATGAGCAGTTCTTC
J gene: TRBJ2-1
clone size: few
D gene: NA
V gene: TRBV7-3

CDR3 protein: CASSVSGLLYNEQFF
CDR3 DNA: TGTGCCAGCAGCGTATCGGGACTCCTCTACAATGAGCAGTTCTTC
J gene: TRBJ2-1
clone size: NA
D gene: NA
V gene: TRBV9

CDR3 protein: CASSIGGSRTEAFF
CDR3 DNA: TGTGCCAGCAGTATAGGAGGAAGCCGCACTGAAGCTTTCTTT
J gene: TRBJ1-1
clone size: NA
D gene: NA
V gene: TRBV28

CDR3 protein: CASRPVGAYGYTF
CDR3 DNA: TGTGCCAGCAGACCGGTCGGGGCGTATGGCTACACCTTC
J gene: TRBJ1-2
clone size: NA
D gene: NA
V gene: TRBV2

CDR3 protein: CASSLGDRSNQPQHF
CDR3 DNA: TGTGCCAGCAGCCTAGGGGATCGGAGCAATCAGCCCCAGCATTTT
J gene: TRBJ1-5
clone size: many
D gene: NA
V gene: TRBV28

CDR3 protein: CASSQASTGYKANYGYTF
CDR3 DNA: TGTGCCAGCAGTCAAGCGTCGACAGGCTACAAAGCTAACTATGGCTACACCTTC
J gene: TRBJ1-2
clone size: NA
D gene: NA
V gene: TRBV27

CDR3 protein: CASNGRLGDTQYF
CDR3 DNA: TGTGCCAGCAATGGCCGATTGGGGGATACGCAGTATTTT
J gene: TRBJ2-3
clone size: NA
D gene: NA
V gene: TRBV14

CDR3 protein: CASSLGGLAGANYEQYF
CDR3 DNA: TGTGCCAGCAGCTTGGGCGGACTAGCGGGAGCTAATTACGAGCAGTACTTC
J gene: TRBJ2-7
clone size: NA
D gene: TRBD2
V gene: TRBV5-4

CDR3 protein: CASSLGVVGQDETEAFF
CDR3 DNA: TGTGCCAGCAGTTTGGGGGTAGTGGGGCAGGATGAGACTGAAGCTTTCTTT
J gene: TRBJ1-1
clone size: many
D gene: NA
V gene: TRBV12-3/TRBV12-4

CDR3 protein: CASSPRTTTEAFF
CDR3 DNA: TGTGCCAGCAGCCCCCGGACTACCACTGAAGCTTTCTTT
J gene: TRBJ1-1
clone size: few
D gene: NA
V gene: TRBV7-9

CDR3 protein: CASSSWTSGSGNEQFF
CDR3 DNA: TGTGCCAGCAGCTCATGGACTAGCGGGAGTGGCAATGAGCAGTTCTTC
J gene: TRBJ2-1
clone size: many
D gene: TRBD2
V gene: TRBV13

CDR3 protein: CASSGGGGANYGYTF
CDR3 DNA: TGTGCCAGCAGCGGGGGGGGGGGGGCGAACTATGGCTACACCTTC
J gene: TRBJ1-2
clone size: NA
D gene: NA
V gene: TRBV9

CDR3 protein: CSVAGTATNEKLFF
CDR3 DNA: TGCAGCGTTGCTGGGACAGCAACTAATGAAAAACTGTTTTTT
J gene: TRBJ1-4
clone size: NA
D gene: TRBD1
V gene: TRBV29-1

CDR3 protein: CASSFLASGFYEQYF
CDR3 DNA: TGTGCCAGCAGCTTTCTGGCTAGCGGGTTCTACGAGCAGTACTTC
J gene: TRBJ2-7
clone size: few
D gene: TRBD2
V gene: TRBV7-9

CDR3 protein: CASSLSANQPQHF
CDR3 DNA: TGTGCCAGCAGTTTATCGGCGAATCAGCCCCAGCATTTT
J gene: TRBJ1-5
clone size: few
D gene: NA
V gene: TRBV27

CDR3 protein: CASSPRETSYNEQFF
CDR3 DNA: TGTGCCAGCAGCCCGCGGGAGACCTCCTACAATGAGCAGTTCTTC
J gene: TRBJ2-1
clone size: many
D gene: TRBD2
V gene: TRBV7-2

CDR3 protein: CACSHHSEQYF
CDR3 DNA: TGTGCCTGCAGCCATCATTCCGAGCAGTACTTC
J gene: TRBJ2-7
clone size: NA
D gene: NA
V gene: TRBV14

CDR3 protein: CASSLFRGVGSYEQYF
CDR3 DNA: TGTGCCAGCAGTCTATTCAGGGGGGTAGGGTCCTACGAGCAGTACTTC
J gene: TRBJ2-7
clone size: NA
D gene: NA
V gene: TRBV12-3/TRBV12-4

CDR3 protein: CASSLAQVSGANVLTF
CDR3 DNA: TGTGCCAGCAGCTTAGCGCAGGTCTCTGGGGCCAACGTCCTGACTTTC
J gene: TRBJ2-6
clone size: NA
D gene: NA
V gene: TRBV7-8

CDR3 protein: CASTLGETEAFF
CDR3 DNA: TGTGCCAGCACCCTGGGGGAGACTGAAGCTTTCTTT
J gene: TRBJ1-1
clone size: many
D gene: NA
V gene: TRBV7-2

CDR3 protein: CASSGERDGSYEQYF
CDR3 DNA: TGTGCCAGCAGTGGCGAACGGGACGGTTCCTACGAGCAGTACTTC
J gene: TRBJ2-7
clone size: many
D gene: NA
V gene: TRBV6-1

CDR3 protein: CASSWMGAGLNEKLFF
CDR3 DNA: TGTGCCAGCAGCTGGATGGGTGCAGGGCTTAATGAAAAACTGTTTTTT
J gene: TRBJ1-4
clone size: NA
D gene: NA
V gene: TRBV7-9

CDR3 protein: CASSPGTGGLETQYF
CDR3 DNA: TGTGCCAGCAGCCCCGGGACAGGGGGCCTCGAGACCCAGTACTTC
J gene: TRBJ2-5
clone size: NA
D gene: TRBD1
V gene: TRBV28

CDR3 protein: CASSLVVNYEKLFF
CDR3 DNA: TGTGCCAGCAGCCTCGTGGTGAACTATGAAAAACTGTTTTTT
J gene: TRBJ1-4
clone size: few
D gene: NA
V gene: TRBV28

CDR3 protein: CASWDKGRNEKLFF
CDR3 DNA: TGTGCCAGCTGGGACAAGGGCCGAAATGAAAAACTGTTTTTT
J gene: TRBJ1-4
clone size: few
D gene: NA
V gene: TRBV19

CDR3 protein: CASSSGGGATPTDTQYF
CDR3 DNA: TGTGCCAGCAGTTCCGGAGGGGGAGCCACCCCCACAGATACGCAGTATTTT
J gene: TRBJ2-3
clone size: NA
D gene: NA
V gene: TRBV28

CDR3 protein: CSARGGSDTEAFF
CDR3 DNA: TGCAGTGCTAGAGGTGGGAGTGATACTGAAGCTTTCTTT
J gene: TRBJ1-1
clone size: NA
D gene: NA
V gene: TRBV20-1

CDR3 protein: CASSRGLDKLSDTQYF
CDR3 DNA: TGTGCCAGCAGCCGTGGGTTGGACAAACTCTCAGATACGCAGTATTTT
J gene: TRBJ2-3
clone size: many
D gene: NA
V gene: TRBV7-9

CDR3 protein: CASSLFGLGGGGEKLFF
CDR3 DNA: TGTGCCAGCAGCCTCTTCGGATTAGGGGGTGGAGGTGAAAAACTGTTTTTT
J gene: TRBJ1-4
clone size: many
D gene: NA
V gene: TRBV7-8

CDR3 protein: CSVVQGQETQYF
CDR3 DNA: TGCAGCGTTGTGCAGGGGCAAGAGACCCAGTACTTC
J gene: TRBJ2-5
clone size: NA
D gene: NA
V gene: TRBV29-1

CDR3 protein: CSVAGDTGELFF
CDR3 DNA: TGCAGCGTTGCAGGGGACACCGGGGAGCTGTTTTTT
J gene: TRBJ2-2
clone size: many
D gene: NA
V gene: TRBV29-1

CDR3 protein: CASSLRGNEKLFF
CDR3 DNA: TGTGCCAGCAGTTTAAGGGGGAATGAAAAACTGTTTTTT
J gene: TRBJ1-4
clone size: NA
D gene: NA
V gene: TRBV12-3/TRBV12-4

CDR3 protein: CASSSTVTYEQYF
CDR3 DNA: TGCGCCAGCAGCTCTACAGTTACCTACGAGCAGTACTTC
J gene: TRBJ2-7
clone size: many
D gene: NA
V gene: TRBV5-1

CDR3 protein: CASSSYRDRGDYEQYF
CDR3 DNA: TGTGCCAGCAGCTCCTACCGGGACAGGGGTGACTACGAGCAGTACTTC
J gene: TRBJ2-7
clone size: many
D gene: TRBD1
V gene: TRBV11-2

CDR3 protein: CATEAPGLETQYF
CDR3 DNA: TGTGCCACCGAGGCCCCGGGGCTGGAGACCCAGTACTTC
J gene: TRBJ2-5
clone size: many
D gene: NA
V gene: TRBV28

CDR3 protein: CASSQDGSSSYNEQFF
CDR3 DNA: TGTGCCAGCAGCCAAGATGGTTCGAGCTCCTACAATGAGCAGTTCTTC
J gene: TRBJ2-1
clone size: NA
D gene: NA
V gene: TRBV14

CDR3 protein: CSARVGTSGGNYNEQFF
CDR3 DNA: TGCAGTGCTAGAGTTGGGACTAGCGGGGGTAACTACAATGAGCAGTTCTTC
J gene: TRBJ2-1
clone size: many
D gene: TRBD2
V gene: TRBV20-1

CDR3 protein: CASSLGRARSDQETQYF
CDR3 DNA: TGTGCCAGCAGCTTAGGAAGAGCGAGGTCAGACCAAGAGACCCAGTACTTC
J gene: TRBJ2-5
clone size: many
D gene: NA
V gene: TRBV7-8

CDR3 protein: CASSEARGGTEQYF
CDR3 DNA: TGTGCCAGCAGCGAGGCCCGGGGGGGGACCGAGCAGTACTTC
J gene: TRBJ2-7
clone size: NA
D gene: TRBD2
V gene: TRBV9

CDR3 protein: CASSPTSGTSGRAGTDTQYF
CDR3 DNA: TGTGCCAGCAGCCCTACCTCCGGGACTAGCGGGAGGGCCGGCACAGATACGCAGTATTTT
J gene: TRBJ2-3
clone size: many
D gene: TRBD2
V gene: TRBV7-2

CDR3 protein: CASSHRGTEAFF
CDR3 DNA: TGTGCCAGCAGCCACCGGGGCACTGAAGCTTTCTTT
J gene: TRBJ1-1
clone size: NA
D gene: NA
V gene: TRBV7-9

CDR3 protein: CASSFPGASEQYF
CDR3 DNA: TGTGCCAGCAGCTTCCCGGGGGCTAGCGAGCAGTACTTC
J gene: TRBJ2-7
clone size: NA
D gene: NA
V gene: TRBV7-6

CDR3 protein: CASSPPSDGYTF
CDR3 DNA: TGTGCCAGCAGTCCACCATCGGATGGCTACACCTTC
J gene: TRBJ1-2
clone size: many
D gene: NA
V gene: TRBV28

CDR3 protein: CASCPTGSRTDTQYF
CDR3 DNA: TGTGCCAGCTGTCCTACCGGATCCCGCACAGATACGCAGTATTTT
J gene: TRBJ2-3
clone size: once
D gene: NA
V gene: TRBV9

CDR3 protein: CASSHAGQSNTGELFF
CDR3 DNA: TGTGCCAGCAGCCACGCGGGACAGTCGAACACCGGGGAGCTGTTTTTT
J gene: TRBJ2-2
clone size: many
D gene: NA
V gene: TRBV7-8

CDR3 protein: CASSPRRQGVHNEQFF
CDR3 DNA: TGTGCCAGCAGCCCAAGAAGGCAGGGGGTACATAATGAGCAGTTCTTC
J gene: TRBJ2-1
clone size: many
D gene: TRBD1
V gene: TRBV5-8

CDR3 protein: CASSFAGTRYEAFF
CDR3 DNA: TGCGCCAGCAGCTTTGCAGGGACCCGATATGAAGCTTTCTTT
J gene: TRBJ1-1
clone size: many
D gene: NA
V gene: TRBV5-1

CDR3 protein: CSARGGLYGYTF
CDR3 DNA: TGCAGTGCTAGGGGGGGATTATATGGCTACACCTTC
J gene: TRBJ1-2
clone size: few
D gene: NA
V gene: TRBV20-1

CDR3 protein: CASKDRSSYNEQFF
CDR3 DNA: TGTGCCAGCAAGGACAGGAGCTCCTACAATGAGCAGTTCTTC
J gene: TRBJ2-1
clone size: few
D gene: TRBD1
V gene: TRBV2

CDR3 protein: CASSDRKVEKLFF
CDR3 DNA: TGTGCCAGCAGTGACAGGAAGGTGGAAAAACTGTTTTTT
J gene: TRBJ1-4
clone size: many
D gene: NA
V gene: TRBV25-1

CDR3 protein: CASSQPGQGVTNTEAFF
CDR3 DNA: TGTGCCAGCAGCCAACCGGGACAGGGGGTTACGAACACTGAAGCTTTCTTT
J gene: TRBJ1-1
clone size: many
D gene: TRBD1
V gene: TRBV7-9

CDR3 protein: CASSRAQGIDDTEAFF
CDR3 DNA: TGCGCCAGCAGCCGCGCACAGGGAATTGATGACACTGAAGCTTTCTTT
J gene: TRBJ1-1
clone size: NA
D gene: NA
V gene: TRBV5-1

CDR3 protein: CASSISSRNNQPQHF
CDR3 DNA: TGTGCCAGTAGTATTTCGTCGCGAAACAATCAGCCCCAGCATTTT
J gene: TRBJ1-5
clone size: NA
D gene: NA
V gene: TRBV19